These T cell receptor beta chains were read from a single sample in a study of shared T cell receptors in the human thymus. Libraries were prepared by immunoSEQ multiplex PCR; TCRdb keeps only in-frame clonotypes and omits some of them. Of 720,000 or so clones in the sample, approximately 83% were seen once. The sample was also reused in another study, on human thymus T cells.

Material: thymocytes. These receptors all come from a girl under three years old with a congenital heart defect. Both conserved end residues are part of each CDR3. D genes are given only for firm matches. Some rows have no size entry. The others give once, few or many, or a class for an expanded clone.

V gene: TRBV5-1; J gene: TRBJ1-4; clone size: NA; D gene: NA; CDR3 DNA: TGCGCCAGCAGGACAGACCGAACTAATGAAAAACTGTTTTTT; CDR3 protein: CASRTDRTNEKLFF
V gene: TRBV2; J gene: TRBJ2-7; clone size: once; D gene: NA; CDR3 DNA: TGTGCCAGCACCGCACCACTCACCTACGAGCAGTACTTC; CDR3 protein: CASTAPLTYEQYF
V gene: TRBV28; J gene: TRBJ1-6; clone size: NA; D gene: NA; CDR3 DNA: TGTGCCAGCAGTTCTTTGAGGCTCGGCGGTAATTCACCCCTCCACTTT; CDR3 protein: CASSSLRLGGNSPLHF
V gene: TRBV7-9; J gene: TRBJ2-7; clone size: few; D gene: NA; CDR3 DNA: TGTGCCAGCAGCTCAGAACCGACCAGAGACGGAGACTACGAGCAGTACTTC; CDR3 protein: CASSSEPTRDGDYEQYF
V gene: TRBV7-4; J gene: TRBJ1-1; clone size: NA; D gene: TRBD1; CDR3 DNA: TGTGCCAGCAGCTCCGCACAGGGGCTGAACACTGAAGCTTTCTTT; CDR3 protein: CASSSAQGLNTEAFF
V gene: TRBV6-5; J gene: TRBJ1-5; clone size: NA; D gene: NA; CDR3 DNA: TGTGCCAGCAGTTATTCATTCAGGAATCAGCCCCAGCATTTT; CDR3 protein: CASSYSFRNQPQHF
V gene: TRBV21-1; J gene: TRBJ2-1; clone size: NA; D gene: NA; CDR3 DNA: TGTGCCAGCAGCCCCCGAGACAGGGGGAAATACAATGAGCAGTTCTTC; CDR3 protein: CASSPRDRGKYNEQFF
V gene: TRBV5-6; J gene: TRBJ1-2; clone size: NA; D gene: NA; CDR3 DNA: TGTGCCAGCAGCCCCCACGGACTTGGTGGCTACACCTTC; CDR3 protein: CASSPHGLGGYTF
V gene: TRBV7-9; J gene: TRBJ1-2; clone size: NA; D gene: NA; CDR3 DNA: TGTGCCAGCAGCTTCAAGAGCGGGTGGGGCGAGTATGGCTACACCTTC; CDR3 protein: CASSFKSGWGEYGYTF
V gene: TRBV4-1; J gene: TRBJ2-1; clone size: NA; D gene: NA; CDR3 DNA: TGCGCCAGCAGCCAAGATCTTGGGGGGACGAGCTCCTACAATGAGCAGTTCTTC; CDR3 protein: CASSQDLGGTSSYNEQFF
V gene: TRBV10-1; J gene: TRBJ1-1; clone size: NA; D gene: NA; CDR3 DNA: TGCGCCAGCAGTGATTCAGGTCCTAACACTGAAGCTTTCTTT; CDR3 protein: CASSDSGPNTEAFF
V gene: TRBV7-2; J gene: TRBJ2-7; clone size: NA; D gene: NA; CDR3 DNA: TGTGCCAGCAGCTCGGGGGTCTACGAGCAGTACTTC; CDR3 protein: CASSSGVYEQYF
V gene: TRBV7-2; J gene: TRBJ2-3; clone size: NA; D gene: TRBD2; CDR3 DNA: TGTGCCAGCAGCTTGGACCTAGCGGGGATAACAGATACGCAGTATTTT; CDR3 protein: CASSLDLAGITDTQYF
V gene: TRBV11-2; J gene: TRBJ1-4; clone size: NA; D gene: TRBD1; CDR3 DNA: TGTGCCAGCAGCCTAAGACAGGGACATGAAAAACTGTTTTTT; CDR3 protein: CASSLRQGHEKLFF
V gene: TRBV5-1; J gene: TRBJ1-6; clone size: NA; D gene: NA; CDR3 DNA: TGCGCCAGCAGCTCCGGGGCAGGGGCTTCACCCCTCCACTTT; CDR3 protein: CASSSGAGASPLHF
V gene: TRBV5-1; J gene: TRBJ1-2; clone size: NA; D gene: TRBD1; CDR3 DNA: TGCGCCAGCAGCTTAGGGGGCAATGGCTACACCTTC; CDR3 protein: CASSLGGNGYTF
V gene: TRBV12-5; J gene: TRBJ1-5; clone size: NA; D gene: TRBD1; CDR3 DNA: TGTGCTAGTGGTCCCGGGACAGAGGGCAATCAGCCCCAGCATTTT; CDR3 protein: CASGPGTEGNQPQHF
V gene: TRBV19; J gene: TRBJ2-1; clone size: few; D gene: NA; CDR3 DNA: TGTGCCAGTATCCCTGGGCAGACTAGAGGACATGAGCAGTTCTTC; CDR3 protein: CASIPGQTRGHEQFF
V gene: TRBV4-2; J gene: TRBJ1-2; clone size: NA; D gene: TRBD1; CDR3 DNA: TGTGCCAGCAGCATCCGGGACAGGGGGCTTGACTATGGCTACACCTTC; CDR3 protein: CASSIRDRGLDYGYTF
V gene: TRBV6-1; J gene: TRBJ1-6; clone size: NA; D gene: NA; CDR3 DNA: TGTGCCAGCAGTGAAGCGCCCCAGTGGCATTCACCCCTCCACTTT; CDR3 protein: CASSEAPQWHSPLHF
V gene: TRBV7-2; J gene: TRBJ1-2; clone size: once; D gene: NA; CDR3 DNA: TGTGCCAGCTACGACCCCAGACAGCCCTTAAACTATGGCTACACCTTC; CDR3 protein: CASYDPRQPLNYGYTF
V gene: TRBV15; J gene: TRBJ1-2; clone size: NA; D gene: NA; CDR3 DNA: TGTGCCACCAGCAGAGATCGTACATCCTATGGCTACACCTTC; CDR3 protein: CATSRDRTSYGYTF
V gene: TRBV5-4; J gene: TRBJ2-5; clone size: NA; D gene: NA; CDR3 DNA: TGTGCCAGCAGCTTGGAGGGGGAATCTCAAGAGACCCAGTACTTC; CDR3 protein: CASSLEGESQETQYF
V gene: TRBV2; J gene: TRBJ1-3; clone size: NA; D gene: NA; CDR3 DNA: TGTGCCAGCAGCCTCCGGGGGGGGTTTTTGAACTCTGGAAACACCATATATTTT; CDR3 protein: CASSLRGGFLNSGNTIYF
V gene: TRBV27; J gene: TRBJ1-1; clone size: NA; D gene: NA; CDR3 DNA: TGTGCCAGCAGTCCAGGGGTCGGGGCTTTCTTT; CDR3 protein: CASSPGVGAFF
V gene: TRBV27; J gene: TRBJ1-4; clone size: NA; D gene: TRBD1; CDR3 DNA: TGTGCCAGCAGTTCGCGACAGGGGGATGAAAAACTGTTTTTT; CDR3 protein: CASSSRQGDEKLFF
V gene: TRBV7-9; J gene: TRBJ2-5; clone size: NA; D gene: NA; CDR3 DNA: TGTGCCAGCAGCTTAGTCGTGGGCCTCCAAGAGACCCAGTACTTC; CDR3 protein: CASSLVVGLQETQYF
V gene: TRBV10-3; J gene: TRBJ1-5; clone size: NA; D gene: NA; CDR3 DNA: TGTGCCATCAGTGGTGGATTGACTAAGGGACAGCCCCAGCATTTT; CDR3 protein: CAISGGLTKGQPQHF
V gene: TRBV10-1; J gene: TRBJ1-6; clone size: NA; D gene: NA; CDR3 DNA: TGCGCCAGCAGTGGAGGCAGGGAAAGATATTCACCCCTCCACTTT; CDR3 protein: CASSGGRERYSPLHF